This entry concerns a single T cell receptor beta chain. Its antigen remains unidentified. The table came from immunoSEQ multiplex PCR; TCRdb's copy has only in-frame clones and leaves some out. The table has over 150,000 clones, roughly nine tenths seen once. This sample stems from a study of T cell responses to AZD1222 COVID-19 vaccine. CDR3 length: 15 amino acids. V was clipped by 5 bases and J by 1 base, with 14 bases between them. Germline-derived CDR1 and CDR2 are MNHEY and SMNVEV (reference sequence). Study-wide results and caveats: It was only after the peak T cell response that any repertoires were sampled. Distributed over spike, vaccine-associated CD4 TCRs predominated at 160-218 and 743-854. Nearly half of the spike-specific TCRs reportedly recognize variant regions that carry no mutations. Mostly white British, mostly female donors; authors suggested clonal diversity may be underestimated.

The rearrangement links TRBV27 to TRBJ1-1, with D unresolved. The source was peripheral blood, collected on day 0 of MenACWY control vaccination. This TCR came from an adult in good health. The CDR3, as DNA: TGTGCCAGCAGTCGTGGGTCAACGTCGAACACTGAAGCTTTCTTT. It encodes CASSRGSTSNTEAFF.